The clone carrying this TCR beta chain appeared many times. The germline CDR1 and CDR2 sequences are SGHTA and FQGNSA. This CDR3 is built from 12 residues. Trimming stripped 2 bases from V and 5 bases from J, with 3 bases between. The TCRbeta library was prepared with unique molecular identifiers. TCRdb called the PCR reads again in MiXCR, with one record for every CDR3 protein. Here the sample spans 200,000 to 300,000 distinct CDR3 sequences, approximately 12% being singletons. The data were taken from a study of T-cell reconstitution after alpha-beta-depleted transplantation in children. The chain recombines TRBV7-2 with TRBJ2-2; the D is unclear. Sample: PBMCs from the stem cell graft donor, taken from the stem cell graft. The TCR originated in a human donor who donated a stem cell graft to a child with acute lymphoblastic leukemia. As DNA, the CDR3 is TGTGCCAGCAGCTTAATTACCGGGGAGCTGTTTTTT. Translated, it gives CASSLITGELFF.